These 17 T cell receptor beta chains were sequenced from one sample in a study of beta chain features in type 1 diabetes. Study observations and caveats: Moderate yet significant TCRB CDR3 shortening was seen in Type 1 diabetes patients in all four CD4+ subsets.

The isolated RNA, all of it, was reverse transcribed, so expressed TCRB transcripts were what got sequenced. Clones were sequenced by immunoSEQ multiplex PCR, and TCRdb holds only the in-frame ones, with some missing. Here the sample spans 300,000 to 350,000 clones, about 14% being singletons. For these receptors, no antigen is known. Sequences were obtained from naive CD4+ T cells from blood. The receptor source for this set is a woman younger than 30 with type 1 diabetes.

CDR3 amino acids: CASSPSGRSTDTQYF. The CDR3 DNA sequence: TGTGCCAGCAGCCCTAGCGGCAGAAGCACAGATACGCAGTATTTT. This chain uses TRBV7-2 with TRBJ2-3, with TRBD2 matching over 7 bases. This CDR3 region has 15 residues. Trimming at V came to 5 bases and at J to 0 bases, leaving 5 bases not matched to a gene. Germline CDR1 is SGHTA and CDR2 is FQGNSA.

The J gene is TRBJ2-1, the V gene TRBV6-6; 8 bases line up with TRBD2. The ends lost 6 bases at V and 7 bases at J; junction bases unmatched: 8. Germline CDR1 MNHNY, CDR2 SVGAGI (reference sequence). The length of the CDR3 is 14 residues. The chain's CDR3 is CASSFPGGRNEQFF. CDR3 sequence (DNA): TGTGCCAGCAGCTTCCCTGGCGGGAGGAATGAGCAGTTCTTC.

This clone was counted between two and nine times. The sample contains more than one DNA sequence encoding this CDR3. This chain joins TRBV18 and TRBJ2-5; D is unresolved. Germline V gene data show CDR1 as KGHSH and CDR2 as LQKENI. The CDR3 has 14 residues. Deletions cut 0 bases from V and 4 bases from J, with 9 bases between. CDR3 nucleotides: TGTGCCAGCTCACCACCTGGAGTATCAGAGACCCAGTACTTC. This encodes CASSPPGVSETQYF.

This clone came up a few times. V is TRBV11-2 and J is TRBJ2-5, with 11 positions matching TRBD2. Unmatched junction bases numbered 6, after V lost 5 bases and J lost 4 bases. CDR3 length equals 15 residues. The V gene's germline CDR1 is SGHAT and CDR2 FQNNGV. This CDR3 reads CASSVTGTSGETQYF. The CDR3 bases are TGTGCCAGCAGCGTTACCGGGACTAGCGGAGAGACCCAGTACTTC.

This sequence joins TRBV9 and TRBJ2-1; 7 nucleotides align to TRBD1. Losses at the gene ends were 1 base for V and 2 bases for J; bases not matched to a gene: 6. The CDR3 is 16 amino acids. The germline V gene has CDR1 SGDLS and CDR2 YYNGEE. The CDR3 is CASSVSGQAAYNEQFF. CDR3 nucleotides: TGTGCCAGCAGCGTAAGCGGACAGGCAGCCTACAATGAGCAGTTCTTC.

The chain links TRBV11-3 to TRBJ2-1, with 12 bases aligning to TRBD2. Trimming at V came to 0 bases and at J to 4 bases, leaving 7 bases not matched to a gene. This CDR3 spans 18 amino acids. Germline V gene lookup returns CDR1 SGHNT and CDR2 YENEEA. This CDR3 is CASSLDLRGLAGYNEQFF. The CDR3 DNA is TGTGCCAGCAGCTTAGATCTAAGGGGACTAGCGGGTTACAATGAGCAGTTCTTC.

The J gene is TRBJ2-2, the V gene TRBV4-1, with a possible D match to TRBD2 (7 bases). Germline V gene sequence: CDR1 MGHRA, CDR2 YSYEKL. The V end was cut by 0 bases, the J end by 5 bases, with 13 bases between. The CDR3 is 16 amino acids. CDR3 sequence: CASSQDRGGGTGELFF. CDR3 DNA: TGCGCCAGCAGCCAAGATCGGGGAGGGGGGACCGGGGAGCTGTTTTTT.

The table lists this clone with a few counts. The gene calls are TRBV18 and TRBJ2-3; D not certain. This CDR3 is 14 amino acids long. V lost 4 bases and J 0 bases, leaving 8 bases between the germline ends. From germline, CDR1 is KGHSH and CDR2 LQKENI. The CDR3 nucleotides read TGTGCCAGCTCACGCTCTACTAGCACAGATACGCAGTATTTT. It specifies CASSRSTSTDTQYF.

This clone has just a few counts. The rearrangement links TRBV5-4 to TRBJ2-4; tentatively, D is TRBD1 (5 bases). Trimming removed 1 base from V and 6 bases from J, with 14 bases in between. Germline V gives CDR1 SGHNT, CDR2 YYREEE (reference sequence). The CDR3 is 15 amino acids. The CDR3 region is CASSLQGATGNIQYF. DNA of the CDR3: TGTGCCAGCAGCTTGCAGGGCGCTACGGGAAACATTCAGTACTTC. Full variable domain (outside the CDR3, taken from reference TRBV5-4 and TRBJ2-4): ETGVTQSPTHLIKTRGQQVTLRCSSQSGHNTVSWYQQALGQGPQFIFQYYREEENGRGNFPPRFSGLQFPNYSSELNVNALELDDSALYLCASSLQGATGNIQYFGAGTRLSVL.

This clone has more than one count but fewer than ten. This chain connects TRBV28 to TRBJ2-4; 10 positions match TRBD2. The germline V gene has CDR1 MDHEN and CDR2 SYDVKM. The CDR3 totals 17 residues. The trim removed 5 bases at V and 1 base at J, leaving 8 bases unmatched. The CDR3 nucleotides read TGTGCCAGCAGTCCCTCACTAGCGGGGCGGGCCAAAAACATTCAGTACTTC. Encoded protein: CASSPSLAGRAKNIQYF.

This clone has only a few counts. The chain joins TRBV27 to TRBJ1-2, with 9 bases lining up with TRBD1. With V trimmed by 6 bases and J by 4 bases, 9 bases remained unmatched. Germline CDR1 and CDR2: MNHEY and SMNVEV (reference sequence). CDR3 length equals 15 residues. CDR3 nucleotides: TGTGCCAGCAGACCCAGGACAGGGGATCCCTATGGCTACACCTTC. As protein: CASRPRTGDPYGYTF.

The chain uses TRBV15 and TRBJ1-1; no clear D. V gave up 2 bases and J gave up 8 bases, with 15 bases separating them. The CDR3 is 14 residues long. The germline CDR1 and CDR2 sequences are LNHNV and YYDKDF (reference sequence). This CDR3 is CATSRQTGRREAFF. The CDR3 region has the DNA TGTGCCACCAGCAGACAGACCGGAAGGAGAGAAGCTTTCTTT.

For the CDR3, the DNA is TGTGCCAGCAGCCCGGCCCTTGCGGCACAGCCCCAGCATTTT. Translation: CASSPALAAQPQHF. The gene calls are TRBV7-9 and TRBJ1-5; D is uncertain. In germline, CDR1 is SEHNR, CDR2 FQNEAQ (reference sequence). V gave up 5 bases and J gave up 7 bases, with 15 bases separating them. The CDR3 extends over 14 amino acids. The full variable domain, its missing parts supplied by reference TRBV7-9 and TRBJ1-5, is DTGVSQNPRHKITKRGQNVTFRCDPISEHNRLYWYRQTLGQGPEFLTYFQNEAQLEKSRLLSDRFSAERPKGSFSTLEIQRTEQGDSAMYLCASSPALAAQPQHFGDGTRLSIL.

J is TRBJ1-1 and V is TRBV10-3, with D possibly matching TRBD1 (6 bases). Germline values: CDR1 ENHRY, CDR2 SYGVKD. Deletions cut 0 bases from V and 0 bases from J, with 8 bases between. The length of the CDR3 is 15 residues. This chain's CDR3 is CAISESGALNTEAFF. The CDR3, as DNA: TGTGCCATCAGTGAGTCGGGGGCATTGAACACTGAAGCTTTCTTT.

This clone was recorded a few times. This CDR3 reads CASSQDLRGQSGDEQFF. Here the CDR3 DNA reads TGCGCCAGCAGCCAAGATCTTAGGGGACAAAGTGGCGATGAGCAGTTCTTC. The genes are TRBV4-3 and TRBJ2-1; D is possibly TRBD1 (6 bases). CDR1 and CDR2 (germline): LGHNA, YSLEER. V was clipped by 0 bases and J by 8 bases, with 20 bases between them. The CDR3 spans 17 residues.

The J gene is TRBJ1-2, the V gene TRBV5-4; no clear D. CDR3 size: 14 residues. Trimming took 0 bases from V and 2 from J, leaving 8 bases between them. Per germline, CDR1 SGHNT and CDR2 YYREEE (reference sequence). CDR3 coding DNA: TGTGCCAGCAGCTTGGGTCCGTCCAACTATGGCTACACCTTC. Encoded protein: CASSLGPSNYGYTF.

The chain uses TRBV29-1 and TRBJ1-5, with D possibly being TRBD1 (5 bases). This CDR3 is 13 amino acids long. Germline lookup yields CDR1 SQVTM and CDR2 ANQGSEA. V was clipped by 4 bases and J by 3 bases, with 10 bases between them. The CDR3 region is CSVAGRFNQPQHF. The CDR3 coding sequence is TGCAGCGTTGCAGGGCGGTTCAATCAGCCCCAGCATTTT.